The 5 T cell receptor beta chains presented below share a single source sample, sequenced in a study of T cells after yellow fever vaccination (dated by TCRdb to between 2018 and 2020). The library was produced with 5' RACE. The reads were generated on an Illumina HiSeq 2500. TCRdb passed the public sequencing reads through fastp at Q25 and MiXCR, retaining productive beta sequences. Each record represents a unique CDR3 protein, reported with the most common genes and DNA among its rows. The sample yields hundreds of thousands of distinct CDR3 sequences; around an eighth were counted once. In total, the top ten clones hold about an eighth of the sample. Sample treatment or condition, as interpreted from the label and publication: live attenuated yellow fever vaccine strain. The starting material was PBMCs, obtained on the day of the yellow fever booster vaccination. The receptors were sampled from a man aged 30 to 45 who received the YFV17D yellow fever vaccine.

The chain couples TRBV6-1 to TRBJ1-5; 7 bases align to TRBD1. The CDR3 has 16 amino acids. V lost 6 bases and J lost 0; bases outside the gene matches: 8. The germline V gene encodes CDR1 MNHNS and CDR2 SASEGT. Here the CDR3 DNA reads TGTGCCAGCAGCCGACAGGGCGTATATAGCAATCAGCCCCAGCATTTT. It specifies CASSRQGVYSNQPQHF.

V is TRBV9 and J is TRBJ1-1, with TRBD1 matching 9 bases. The CDR3 runs to 16 residues. CDR1 SGDLS and CDR2 YYNGEE come from the germline V gene. The V and J ends lost 2 bases and 2 bases, in that order; junction bases with no gene match: 7. CDR3 sequence: CASSVEGGQGNTEAFF. The CDR3 DNA reads as TGTGCCAGCAGCGTGGAGGGGGGACAGGGAAACACTGAAGCTTTCTTT. Full variable domain (rest looked up from reference TRBV9 and TRBJ1-1): DSGVTQTPKHLITATGQRVTLRCSPRSGDLSVYWYQQSLDQGLQFLIQYYNGEERAKGNILERFSAQQFPDLHSELNLSSLELGDSALYFCASSVEGGQGNTEAFFGQGTRLTVV.

This clonotype was seen only a few times. The V gene is TRBV23-1, the J gene TRBJ2-1; the match to TRBD2 covers 10 bases. TRBV23-1 belongs to the ORF category, with a function that is uncertain. This CDR3 contains 19 residues. V trimming: 0 bases; J trimming: 0 bases; junction bases outside the gene matches: 8. As DNA, the CDR3 is TGCGCCAGCAGTCAATCAACTAGCGGGAACAGGAGCTCCTACAATGAGCAGTTCTTC. This translates into CASSQSTSGNRSSYNEQFF.

This chain joins TRBV20-1 and TRBJ2-5; D unresolved. Germline CDR1 DFQATT, CDR2 SNEGSKA (reference sequence). The V end lost 0 bases, the J end lost 4 bases, and 15 bases lay between the germline ends. The CDR3 totals 15 residues. CDR3 DNA: TGCAGTGCTAGAGAACCGGGTGGGATGAGAGAGACCCAGTACTTC. This codes for CSAREPGGMRETQYF.

This chain links TRBV29-1 with TRBJ2-7; maybe TRBD2 (6 bases). Germline V gene data show CDR1 as SQVTM and CDR2 as ANQGSEA. This CDR3 contains 14 residues. V lost 4 bases and J 7 bases, leaving 20 bases between the germline ends. CDR3 residues: CSVGRRAARGEQYF. The CDR3 DNA reads as TGCAGCGTTGGCCGACGGGCGGCCCGGGGGGAGCAGTACTTC.